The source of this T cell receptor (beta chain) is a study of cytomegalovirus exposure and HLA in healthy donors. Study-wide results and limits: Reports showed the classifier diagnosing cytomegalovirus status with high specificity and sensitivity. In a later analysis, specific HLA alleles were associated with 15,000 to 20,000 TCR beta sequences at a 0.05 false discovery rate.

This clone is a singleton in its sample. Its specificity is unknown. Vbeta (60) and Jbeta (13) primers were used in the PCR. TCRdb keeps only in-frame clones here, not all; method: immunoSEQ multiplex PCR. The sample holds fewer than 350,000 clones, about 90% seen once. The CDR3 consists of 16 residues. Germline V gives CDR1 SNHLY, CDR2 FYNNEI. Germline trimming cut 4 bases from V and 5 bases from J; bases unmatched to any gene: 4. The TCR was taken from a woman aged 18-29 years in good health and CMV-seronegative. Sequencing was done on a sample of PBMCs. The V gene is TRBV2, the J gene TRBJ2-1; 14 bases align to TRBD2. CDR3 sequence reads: CASSGTSGGRHNEQFF. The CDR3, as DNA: TGTGCCAGCAGTGGGACTAGCGGGGGGAGGCACAATGAGCAGTTCTTC.